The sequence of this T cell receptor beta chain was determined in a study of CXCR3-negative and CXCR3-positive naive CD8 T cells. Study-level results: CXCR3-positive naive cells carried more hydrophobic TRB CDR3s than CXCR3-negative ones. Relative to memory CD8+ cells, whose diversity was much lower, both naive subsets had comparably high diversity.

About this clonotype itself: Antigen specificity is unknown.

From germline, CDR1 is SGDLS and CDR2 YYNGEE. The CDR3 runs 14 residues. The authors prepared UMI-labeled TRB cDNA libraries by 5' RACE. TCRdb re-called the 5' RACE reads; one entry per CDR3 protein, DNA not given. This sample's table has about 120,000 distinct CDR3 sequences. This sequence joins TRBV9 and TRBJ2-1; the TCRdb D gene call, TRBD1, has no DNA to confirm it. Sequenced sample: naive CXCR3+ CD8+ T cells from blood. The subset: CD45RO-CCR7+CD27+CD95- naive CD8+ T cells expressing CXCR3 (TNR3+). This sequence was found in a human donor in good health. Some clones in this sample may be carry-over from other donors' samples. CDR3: CASTPGGYVNEQFF.